These 29 T cell receptor beta chains came from one sample sequenced in a study of blood T cells in healthy people across ages. It was with a sample-barcoded 5' primer and a J-beta primer mix that a second PCR of roughly 7 to 12 cycles was run. TCRdb re-analysed the 5' RACE reads in MiXCR, keeping a single row per CDR3 protein. In the table there are 1.5 million to 2 million distinct CDR3 sequences, roughly 50% of which are singletons. The sample was blood. These receptors came from a woman aged 40 to 50 in good health.

The rearrangement joins TRBV5-6 to TRBJ2-6; no reliable D call. Trimming cost V 3 bases and J 0 bases, with 10 bases left between them. The CDR3 is made up of 16 amino acids. Per the germline V gene, CDR1 is SGHDT and CDR2 is YYEEEE. CDR3 loop: CASSSLGDSGANVLTF. The CDR3 nucleotides read TGTGCCAGCAGCTCCCTTGGGGACTCTGGGGCCAACGTCCTGACTTTC.

This chain joins TRBV5-1 and TRBJ1-2; 7 bases are shared with TRBD1. Germline V CDR1 and CDR2: SGHRS, YFSETQ. The CDR3 totals 12 residues. V trimming: 5 bases; J trimming: 8 bases; junction bases outside the gene matches: 6. As DNA, the CDR3 is TGCGCCAGCAGGCAGACAGGGAGCGGCTACACCTTC. It translates to CASRQTGSGYTF.

The gene calls are TRBV18 and TRBJ2-7; the match to TRBD1 covers 8 bases. Looked up from germline, CDR1 is KGHSH and CDR2 is LQKENI. The CDR3 length is 14 residues. J gave up 6 bases and V 2 bases, and 6 bases lay outside the gene matches. The CDR3 here is CASSPSQGAGEQYF. The CDR3 DNA reads as TGTGCCAGCTCACCATCGCAGGGGGCCGGCGAGCAGTACTTC. The whole variable domain, remainder taken from reference TRBV18 and TRBJ2-7, is NAGVMQNPRHLVRRRGQEARLRCSPMKGHSHVYWYRQLPEEGLKFMVYLQKENIIDESGMPKERFSAEFPKEGPSILRIQQVVRGDSAAYFCASSPSQGAGEQYFGPGTRLTVT.

This clonotype occurred once. The CDR3 spells CASRVVQEGNQPQHF. CDR3 coding DNA: TGTGCCAGCAGAGTCGTCCAGGAAGGGAATCAGCCCCAGCATTTT. J is TRBJ1-5 and V is TRBV28; D not resolved. Germline V gene lookup returns CDR1 MDHEN and CDR2 SYDVKM. This CDR3 has 15 amino acids. V lost 6 bases and J lost 4, with 16 bases in between.

This clonotype was detected a few times. V and J are TRBV5-1 and TRBJ2-3; 7 nucleotides agree with TRBD1. The junction had 5 bases not matched to a gene; V was cut back by 2 bases and J by 2 bases. The germline V gene has CDR1 SGHRS and CDR2 YFSETQ. The CDR3 contains 15 residues. The CDR3 coding sequence is TGCGCCAGCAGCTTCCGGGACAGAAACACAGATACGCAGTATTTT. Its translation: CASSFRDRNTDTQYF.

A few counts support this clonotype. V and J are TRBV5-5 and TRBJ2-2, with unresolved D. Germline values: CDR1 SGHKS, CDR2 YYEKEE (reference sequence). The CDR3 length is 13 residues. The ends were cut back, 4 bases at V and 6 bases at J, with 10 bases in the middle. Here the CDR3 DNA reads TGTGCCAGCAGCCCTTGGGTGGCCGGGGAGCTGTTTTTT. Protein: CASSPWVAGELFF.

This clonotype was detected ten times or more. The J gene is TRBJ2-7, the V gene TRBV20-1; 9 bases are a match to TRBD2. The J segment lost 7 bases and the V segment lost 3 bases, leaving 16 bases of the junction unmatched. CDR3 length: 16 amino acids. Germline V gene data show CDR1 as DFQATT and CDR2 as SNEGSKA (reference sequence). CDR3 nucleotide sequence: TGCAGTGCTAGGCCACGAGCGGGGGGTCCGGGTCGGGAGCAGTACTTC. Translating it yields CSARPRAGGPGREQYF.

The chain couples TRBV9 to TRBJ2-3; 7 positions match TRBD1. This CDR3 spans 14 amino acids. Germline CDR1 reads SGDLS; CDR2 reads YYNGEE. Trimming removed 6 bases from V and 3 bases from J; junction bases left unmatched: 7. CDR3 in DNA: TGTGCCAGCAACACAGGGGTCCCTACAGATACGCAGTATTTT. Translating it yields CASNTGVPTDTQYF.

V is TRBV7-9 and J is TRBJ2-5; TRBD2 matches 8 bases. The germline CDR1 and CDR2 sequences are SEHNR and FQNEAQ (reference sequence). J lost 4 bases, V lost 5 bases, and 12 bases had no gene match. This CDR3 is built from 16 residues. This CDR3 reads CASSQQGLGYGETQYF. CDR3 coding DNA: TGTGCCAGCAGCCAGCAGGGACTAGGGTACGGAGAGACCCAGTACTTC.

The chain links TRBV11-2 to TRBJ2-3, with D perhaps matching TRBD1 (5 bases). Germline V gives CDR1 SGHAT, CDR2 FQNNGV. Trimming cost V 5 bases and J 4 bases, with 10 bases left between them. The CDR3 is 13 residues long. The CDR3: CASSLDIPDTQYF. The CDR3, as DNA: TGTGCCAGCAGCCTGGACATTCCAGATACGCAGTATTTT.

CDR3 DNA: TGCAGTGCTAGTTCCCCTAGCGGGGGGGCTTTCGACAATGAGCAGTTCTTC. It encodes CSASSPSGGAFDNEQFF. This chain joins TRBV20-1 and TRBJ2-1; TRBD2 agrees at 12 bases. The CDR3 length is 17 residues. Germline CDR1 DFQATT, CDR2 SNEGSKA (reference sequence). Trimming cost V 3 bases and J 5 bases; bases outside gene matches: 11.

This clonotype was seen a handful of times. The J gene is TRBJ2-7, the V gene TRBV12-3 or TRBV12-4; 11 positions agree with TRBD1. The ends lost 1 base at V and 4 bases at J; junction bases unmatched: 3. CDR3 size: 15 residues. The CDR3 DNA reads TGTGCCAGCAGTTTAGGGGACAGGGGGATTTACGAGCAGTACTTC. It codes for CASSLGDRGIYEQYF.

This clonotype was observed a few times. The J gene is TRBJ2-1, the V gene TRBV29-1; TRBD2 matches 12 bases. Germline loops: CDR1 SQVTM, CDR2 ANQGSEA. The trim removed 4 bases at V and 4 bases at J, leaving 8 bases unmatched. The CDR3 loop spans 16 amino acids. CDR3 nucleotides: TGCAGCGTTGTCCCCCTAGCGGGGGGGCCTTACAATGAGCAGTTCTTC. Residues: CSVVPLAGGPYNEQFF.

This clonotype showed up just once. This chain links TRBV28 with TRBJ2-3, with 15 bases that match TRBD2. Germline trimming cut 5 bases from V and 0 bases from J; bases unmatched to any gene: 6. CDR1 and CDR2 (germline): MDHEN, SYDVKM. The CDR3 runs 18 residues. CDR3 residues: CASSGTSGGSPSTDTQYF. The CDR3 DNA follows: TGTGCCAGCAGTGGGACTAGCGGGGGGTCCCCTAGCACAGATACGCAGTATTTT.

This sequence joins TRBV4-2 and TRBJ1-2; tentatively, D is TRBD1 (5 bases). This CDR3 comprises 15 residues. Trimming took off 0 bases at V and 6 bases at J, with 14 bases between the two ends. CDR1 and CDR2 (germline): LGHNA, YNFKEQ. Written as DNA, the CDR3 is TGTGCCAGCAGCCAAGATGGGGGGAATTCGGATGGCTACACCTTC. Translating gives CASSQDGGNSDGYTF.

This clonotype was recorded at least ten times. V and J are TRBV6-2 or TRBV6-3 and TRBJ2-7; TRBD1 might be the D (6 bases). CDR3 size: 16 residues. Per the germline V gene, CDR1 is MNHEY and CDR2 is SVGEGT. Trimming removed 3 bases at V and 1 base at J, with 16 bases between. The CDR3 loop reads CASSYSRGQLSYEQYF. The CDR3 DNA reads as TGTGCCAGCAGTTATTCGCGTGGACAGCTTTCCTACGAGCAGTACTTC.

In its sample, this clonotype was seen a few times. The J gene is TRBJ2-1, the V gene TRBV28; 7 bases are a match to TRBD1. The CDR3 consists of 16 residues. Germline V lookup: CDR1 MDHEN, CDR2 SYDVKM. V dropped 5 bases and J dropped 9; count of bases not matched to a gene: 16. The CDR3 sequence: CASSPHRGRGMVEQFF. The CDR3 coding sequence is TGTGCCAGCAGTCCACACAGGGGCCGGGGTATGGTTGAGCAGTTCTTC.

This clonotype was counted at least ten times. V gene TRBV4-2 combines with J gene TRBJ2-5; possible D gene TRBD1, 5 bases. The CDR3 is 14 amino acids. Germline V gives CDR1 LGHNA, CDR2 YNFKEQ. V lost 1 base, J lost 1 base, and 7 bases lay in between. The CDR3 reads CASSQGQTQETQYF. The CDR3 coding sequence is TGTGCCAGCAGCCAAGGACAGACCCAAGAGACCCAGTACTTC.

The chain employs TRBV2 and TRBJ1-2; 7 bases are shared with TRBD1. With 7 bases clipped from V and 4 bases from J, the junction kept 15 bases outside the gene matches. CDR3 length: 16 residues. CDR1 and CDR2 from the germline V gene are SNHLY and FYNNEI. Written as DNA, the CDR3 is TGTGCCAGCATCAACAACCCGGGACAGCTACTCTATGGCTACACCTTC. This codes for CASINNPGQLLYGYTF.

The rearrangement uses TRBV6-6 and TRBJ1-5; TRBD1 agrees at 8 bases. The length of the CDR3 is 17 residues. Trimming took 2 bases from V and 4 from J; bases not matched to a gene: 10. Looked up from germline, CDR1 is MNHNY and CDR2 is SVGAGI (reference sequence). The CDR3 is CASSYQRGQDWNQPQHF. CDR3 in DNA: TGTGCCAGCAGTTACCAGAGGGGACAGGACTGGAATCAGCCCCAGCATTTT.

The gene calls are TRBV13 and TRBJ2-1, with 8 bases aligning to TRBD2. This CDR3 contains 15 residues. Germline CDR1 is PRHDT and CDR2 is FYEKMQ (reference sequence). The V and J ends lost 5 bases and 4 bases, in that order; junction bases with no gene match: 7. This CDR3 reads CASSGLAGDYNEQFF. The CDR3 DNA reads as TGTGCCAGCAGCGGGCTAGCGGGCGATTACAATGAGCAGTTCTTC.

This clonotype was observed at least ten times. DNA of the CDR3: TGTGCCAGCAGGGGGTTCTACGAGCAGTACTTC. Amino acid sequence: CASRGFYEQYF. The rearrangement uses TRBV6-2 or TRBV6-3 and TRBJ2-7; no reliable D call. CDR1 MNHEY and CDR2 SVGEGT come from the germline V gene. This CDR3 has 11 residues. The V end was cut by 6 bases, the J end by 3 bases, with 6 bases between.

This clonotype was seen more than once but under ten times. This sequence joins TRBV10-3 and TRBJ2-7; a possible D gene is TRBD1 (6 bases). The V gene's germline CDR1 is ENHRY and CDR2 SYGVKD. The CDR3 has 17 amino acids. Trimming took off 0 bases at V and 5 bases at J, with 20 bases between the two ends. DNA for the CDR3: TGTGCCATCAGTGAGTCATTATCAAACAGGGTGCTCAACGAGCAGTACTTC. This gives the protein CAISESLSNRVLNEQYF.

The gene calls are TRBV6-6 and TRBJ1-2; 9 nucleotides match TRBD1. Per germline, CDR1 MNHNY and CDR2 SVGAGI (reference sequence). This CDR3 has 15 amino acids. V lost 4 bases and J lost 2; bases outside the gene matches: 5. DNA for the CDR3: TGTGCCAGCAGTTTTAACAGGGGGCAGAACTATGGCTACACCTTC. Translation gives CASSFNRGQNYGYTF.

This clonotype has just a few counts. One end of the junction is discordant with germline, which a read error may explain. V is TRBV7-7 and J is TRBJ2-5, with 9 bases that match TRBD1. The germline V gene encodes CDR1 SSHAT and CDR2 FNYEAQ (reference sequence). The CDR3 loop spans 17 amino acids. DNA for the CDR3: TGTGCTAGCAGCTTAGCCGCCCCGGGACAGGGACAAGAGACCCAGTACTTC. Protein product: CASSLAAPGQGQETQYF.

This clonotype has just a few counts. V usage is TRBV6-2 or TRBV6-3 and J usage is TRBJ1-2; D is unclear. From germline, CDR1 is MNHEY and CDR2 SVGEGT. The CDR3 has 16 amino acids. Trimming took 2 bases from V and 3 from J, leaving 16 bases between them. In nucleotides, the CDR3 is TGTGCCAGCAGTTACAGGGCAGATACCCCCGACTATGGCTACACCTTC. Translated, it gives CASSYRADTPDYGYTF.

The CDR3 nucleotides are TGCAGTGCTAGAGATGCAGGTGGGGGTTCCTACGAGCAGTACTTC. Its protein is CSARDAGGGSYEQYF. The rearrangement joins TRBV20-1 to TRBJ2-7; tentatively, D is TRBD1 or TRBD2 (5 bases each). Trimming cost V 0 bases and J 1 base, with 13 bases left between them. The CDR3 sequence is 15 residues long. From germline, CDR1 is DFQATT and CDR2 SNEGSKA (reference sequence).

Details on this clonotype: The junction shows a germline mismatch at one end, possibly a read error. The chain joins TRBV28 to TRBJ1-1; D is perhaps TRBD1 (5 bases). Germline V gene lookup returns CDR1 MDHEN and CDR2 SYDVKM. CDR3 length equals 15 residues. CDR3 region: CAGSSITGGDTEAFF. The CDR3 DNA reads as TGTGCCGGCAGTTCGATAACGGGAGGGGACACTGAAGCTTTCTTT.

In this sample, this clonotype turned up a few times. Relative to the germline gene, one junction end is altered; a read error may explain this. The chain carries TRBV7-7 and TRBJ2-5, with D perhaps matching TRBD1 (5 bases). The DNA end is more similar to TRBJ2-7, so the J call may be wrong. The CDR3 is made up of 13 amino acids. Germline V lookup: CDR1 SSHAT, CDR2 FNYEAQ (reference sequence). The CDR3 loop is CASSAQGRSEQYF. The DNA for the CDR3 is TGTGCTAGCAGCGCTCAGGGTCGTAGCGAGCAGTACTTC.